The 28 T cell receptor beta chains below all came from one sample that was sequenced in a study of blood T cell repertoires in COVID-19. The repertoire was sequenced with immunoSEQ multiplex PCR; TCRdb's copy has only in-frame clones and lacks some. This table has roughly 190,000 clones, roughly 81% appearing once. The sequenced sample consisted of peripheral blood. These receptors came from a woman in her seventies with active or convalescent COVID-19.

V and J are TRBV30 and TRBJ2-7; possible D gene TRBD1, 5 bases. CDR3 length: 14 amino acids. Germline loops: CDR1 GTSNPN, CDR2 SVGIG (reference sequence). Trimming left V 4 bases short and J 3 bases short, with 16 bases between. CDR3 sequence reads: CAWNVDDRYYEQYF. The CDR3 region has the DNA TGTGCCTGGAACGTGGACGACAGATACTACGAGCAGTACTTC.

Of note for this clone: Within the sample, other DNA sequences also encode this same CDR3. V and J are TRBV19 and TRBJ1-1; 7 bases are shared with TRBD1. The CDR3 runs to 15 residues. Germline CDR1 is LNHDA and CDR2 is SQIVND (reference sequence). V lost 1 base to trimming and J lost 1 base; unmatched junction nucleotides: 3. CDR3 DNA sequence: TGTGCCAGTAGTATAGGGGGACAGAGGAACACTGAAGCTTTCTTT. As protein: CASSIGGQRNTEAFF. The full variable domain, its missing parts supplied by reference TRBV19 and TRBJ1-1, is DGGITQSPKYLFRKEGQNVTLSCEQNLNHDAMYWYRQDPGQGLRLIYYSQIVNDFQKGDIAEGYSVSREKKESFPLTVTSAQKNPTAFYLCASSIGGQRNTEAFFGQGTRLTVV.

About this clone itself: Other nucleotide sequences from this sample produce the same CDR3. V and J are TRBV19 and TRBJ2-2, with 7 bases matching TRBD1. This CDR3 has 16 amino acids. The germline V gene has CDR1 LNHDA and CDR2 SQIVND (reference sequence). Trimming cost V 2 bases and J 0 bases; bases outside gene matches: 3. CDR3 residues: CASSIMGTANTGELFF. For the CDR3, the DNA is TGTGCCAGTAGTATAATGGGGACAGCGAACACCGGGGAGCTGTTTTTT.

CDR3 DNA: TGTGCCAGCAGCCAGGGGCTCAGGGGCTCTGGGGCCAACGTCCTGACTTTC. Translated: CASSQGLRGSGANVLTF. The J gene is TRBJ2-6, the V gene TRBV3-1 (or the pseudogene TRBV3-2); D perhaps matches TRBD1 (6 bases). Germline CDR1 reads LGHDT; CDR2 reads YNNKEL (reference sequence). The germline V and J ends were trimmed by 3 bases and 0 bases, with 12 bases remaining between them. The CDR3 runs to 17 residues.

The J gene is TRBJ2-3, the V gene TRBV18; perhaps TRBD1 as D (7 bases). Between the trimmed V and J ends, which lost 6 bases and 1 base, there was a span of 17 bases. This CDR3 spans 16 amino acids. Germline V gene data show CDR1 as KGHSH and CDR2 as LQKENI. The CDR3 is CASSAEGAIGTDTQYF. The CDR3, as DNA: TGTGCCAGCTCGGCGGAGGGGGCGATAGGCACAGATACGCAGTATTTT.

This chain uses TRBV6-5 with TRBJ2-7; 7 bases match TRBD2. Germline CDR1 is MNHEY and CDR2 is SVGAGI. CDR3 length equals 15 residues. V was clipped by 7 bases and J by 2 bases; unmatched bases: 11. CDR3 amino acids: CASKFGTGGTYEQYF. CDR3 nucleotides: TGTGCCAGCAAGTTCGGCACGGGGGGAACCTACGAGCAGTACTTC.

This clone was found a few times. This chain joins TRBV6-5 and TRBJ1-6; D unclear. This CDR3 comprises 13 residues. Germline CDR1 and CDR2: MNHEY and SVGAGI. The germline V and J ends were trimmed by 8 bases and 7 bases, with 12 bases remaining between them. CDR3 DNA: TGTGCCAGCGGCGGCAGAGGAAATTCACCCCTCCACTTT. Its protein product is CASGGRGNSPLHF.

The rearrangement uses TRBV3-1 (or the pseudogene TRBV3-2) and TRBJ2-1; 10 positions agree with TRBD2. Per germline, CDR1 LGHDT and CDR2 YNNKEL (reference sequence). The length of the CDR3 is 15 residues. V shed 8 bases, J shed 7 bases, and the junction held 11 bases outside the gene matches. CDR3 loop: CASRSAGGPSNEQFF. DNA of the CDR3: TGTGCCAGCCGTTCAGCGGGAGGGCCCTCGAATGAGCAGTTCTTC.

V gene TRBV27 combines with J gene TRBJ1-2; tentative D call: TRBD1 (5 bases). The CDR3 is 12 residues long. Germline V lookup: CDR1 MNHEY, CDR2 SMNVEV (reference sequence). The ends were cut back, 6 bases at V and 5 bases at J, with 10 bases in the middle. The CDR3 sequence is CASSPTVYGYTF. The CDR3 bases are TGTGCCAGCAGCCCGACAGTTTATGGCTACACCTTC.

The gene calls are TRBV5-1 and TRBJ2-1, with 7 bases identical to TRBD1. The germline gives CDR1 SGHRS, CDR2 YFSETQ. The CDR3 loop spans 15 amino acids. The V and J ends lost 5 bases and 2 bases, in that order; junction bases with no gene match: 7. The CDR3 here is CASSTQGFPYNEQFF. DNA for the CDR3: TGCGCCAGCAGTACACAGGGGTTTCCCTACAATGAGCAGTTCTTC.

The CDR3 DNA is TGTGCCAGCTCACTATATACCGGGACAGGGAATGAAAAACTGTTTTTT. Amino acid sequence: CASSLYTGTGNEKLFF. The rearrangement joins TRBV18 to TRBJ1-4, with TRBD1 matching 9 bases. CDR3 length: 16 amino acids. V lost 4 bases and J lost 5; bases outside the gene matches: 8. Germline assignment: CDR1 KGHSH and CDR2 LQKENI.

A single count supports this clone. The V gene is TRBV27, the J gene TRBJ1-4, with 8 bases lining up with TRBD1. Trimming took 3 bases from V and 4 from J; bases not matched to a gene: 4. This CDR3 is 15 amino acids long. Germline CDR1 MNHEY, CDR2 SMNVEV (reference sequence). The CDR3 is CASSFSDRDNEKLFF. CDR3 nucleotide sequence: TGTGCCAGCAGTTTTTCGGACAGGGATAATGAAAAACTGTTTTTT. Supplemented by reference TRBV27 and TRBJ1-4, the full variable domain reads EAQVTQNPRYLITVTGKKLTVTCSQNMNHEYMSWYRQDPGLGLRQIYYSMNVEVTDKGDVPEGYKVSRKEKRNFPLILESPSPNQTSLYFCASSFSDRDNEKLFFGSGTQLSVL.

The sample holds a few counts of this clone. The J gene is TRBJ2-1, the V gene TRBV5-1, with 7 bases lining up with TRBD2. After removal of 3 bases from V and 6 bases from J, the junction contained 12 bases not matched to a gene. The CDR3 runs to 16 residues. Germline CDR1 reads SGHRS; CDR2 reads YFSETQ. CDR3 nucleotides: TGCGCCAGCAGCTCCGGGGACTACCTGAGGGGCAATGAGCAGTTCTTC. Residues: CASSSGDYLRGNEQFF. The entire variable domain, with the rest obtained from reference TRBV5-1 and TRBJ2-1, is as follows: KAGVTQTPRYLIKTRGQQVTLSCSPISGHRSVSWYQQTPGQGLQFLFEYFSETQRNKGNFPGRFSGRQFSNSRSEMNVSTLELGDSALYLCASSSGDYLRGNEQFFGPGTRLTVL.

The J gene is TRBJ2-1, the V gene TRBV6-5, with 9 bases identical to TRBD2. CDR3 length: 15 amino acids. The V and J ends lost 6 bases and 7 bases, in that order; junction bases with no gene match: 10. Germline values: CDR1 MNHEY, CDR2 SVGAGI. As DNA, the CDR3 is TGTGCCAGCAGCTTAGCGGGAGAGGGGTGGAATGAGCAGTTCTTC. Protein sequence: CASSLAGEGWNEQFF.

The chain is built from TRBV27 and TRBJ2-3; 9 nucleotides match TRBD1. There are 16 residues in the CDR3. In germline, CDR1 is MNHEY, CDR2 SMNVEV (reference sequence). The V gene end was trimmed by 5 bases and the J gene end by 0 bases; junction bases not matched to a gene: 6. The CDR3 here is CASSPRQGVSTDTQYF. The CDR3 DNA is TGTGCCAGCAGTCCCCGACAGGGGGTAAGCACAGATACGCAGTATTTT.

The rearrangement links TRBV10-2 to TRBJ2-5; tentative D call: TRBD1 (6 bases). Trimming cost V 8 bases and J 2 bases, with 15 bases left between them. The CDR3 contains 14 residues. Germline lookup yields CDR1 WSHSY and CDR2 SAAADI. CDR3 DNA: TGCGCCAGCTCGTGGACAGCCCAACAAGAGACCCAGTACTTC. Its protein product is CASSWTAQQETQYF.

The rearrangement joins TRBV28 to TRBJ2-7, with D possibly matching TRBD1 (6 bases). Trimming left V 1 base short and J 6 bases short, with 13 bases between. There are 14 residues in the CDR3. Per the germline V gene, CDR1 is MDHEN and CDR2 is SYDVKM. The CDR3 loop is CASSLLAGVGEQYF. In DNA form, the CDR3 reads TGTGCCAGCAGTTTATTAGCAGGGGTCGGCGAGCAGTACTTC.

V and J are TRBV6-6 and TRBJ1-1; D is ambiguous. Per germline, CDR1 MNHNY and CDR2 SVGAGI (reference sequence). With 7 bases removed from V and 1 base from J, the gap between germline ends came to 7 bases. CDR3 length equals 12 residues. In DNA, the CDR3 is TGTGCCAGCAACACAGCGAACACTGAAGCTTTCTTT. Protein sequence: CASNTANTEAFF.

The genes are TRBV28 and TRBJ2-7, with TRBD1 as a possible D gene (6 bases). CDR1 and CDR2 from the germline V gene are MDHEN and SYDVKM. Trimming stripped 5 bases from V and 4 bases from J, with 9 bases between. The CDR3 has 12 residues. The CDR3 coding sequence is TGTGCCAGCAGTGACAGGAGATACGAGCAGTACTTC. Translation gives CASSDRRYEQYF.

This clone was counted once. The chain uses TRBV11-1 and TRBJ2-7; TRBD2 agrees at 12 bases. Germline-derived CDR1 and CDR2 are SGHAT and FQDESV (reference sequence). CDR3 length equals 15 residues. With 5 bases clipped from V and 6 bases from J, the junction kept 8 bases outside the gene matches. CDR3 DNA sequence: TGTGCCAGCAGCCAAAGACTAGCGGGAGTAACCGAGCAGTACTTC. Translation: CASSQRLAGVTEQYF.

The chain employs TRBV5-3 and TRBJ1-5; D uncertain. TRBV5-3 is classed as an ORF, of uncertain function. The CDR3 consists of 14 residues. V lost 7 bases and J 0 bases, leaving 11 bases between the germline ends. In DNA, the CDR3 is TGTGCCAGAGGAATACGGGGTAGCAATCAGCCCCAGCATTTT. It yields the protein CARGIRGSNQPQHF.

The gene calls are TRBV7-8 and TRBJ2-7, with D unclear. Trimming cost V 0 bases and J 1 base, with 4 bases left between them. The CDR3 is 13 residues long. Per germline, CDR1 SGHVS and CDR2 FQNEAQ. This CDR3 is CASSLALSYEQYF. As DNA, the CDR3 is TGTGCCAGCAGCTTAGCTCTTTCCTACGAGCAGTACTTC.

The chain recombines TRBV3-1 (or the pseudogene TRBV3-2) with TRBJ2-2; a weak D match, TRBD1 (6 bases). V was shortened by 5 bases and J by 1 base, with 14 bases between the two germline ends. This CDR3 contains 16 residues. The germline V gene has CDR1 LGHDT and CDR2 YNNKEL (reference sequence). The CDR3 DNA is TGTGCCAGCAGCTACAGCCCGACAGGGAACACCGGGGAGCTGTTTTTT. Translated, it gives CASSYSPTGNTGELFF.

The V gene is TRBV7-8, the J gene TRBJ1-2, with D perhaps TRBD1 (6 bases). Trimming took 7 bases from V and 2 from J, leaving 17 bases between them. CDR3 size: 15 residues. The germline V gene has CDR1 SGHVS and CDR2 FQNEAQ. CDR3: CASTTTRTENYGYTF. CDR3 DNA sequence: TGTGCCAGCACCACAACACGGACAGAAAACTATGGCTACACCTTC.

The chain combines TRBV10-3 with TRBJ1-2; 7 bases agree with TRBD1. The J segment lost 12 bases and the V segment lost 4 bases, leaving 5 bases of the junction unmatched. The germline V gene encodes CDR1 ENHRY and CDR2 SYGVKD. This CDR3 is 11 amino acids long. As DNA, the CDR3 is TGTGCCATCAGTGGAGGCAGGGGGGACACCTTC. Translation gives CAISGGRGDTF.

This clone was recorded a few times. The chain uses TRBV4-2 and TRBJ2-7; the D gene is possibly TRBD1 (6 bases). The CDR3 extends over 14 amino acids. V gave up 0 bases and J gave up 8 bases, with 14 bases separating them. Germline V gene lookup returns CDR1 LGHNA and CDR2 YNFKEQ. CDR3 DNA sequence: TGTGCCAGCAGCCAAGATTTCGCTGGGGACAAGCAGTACTTC. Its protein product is CASSQDFAGDKQYF.

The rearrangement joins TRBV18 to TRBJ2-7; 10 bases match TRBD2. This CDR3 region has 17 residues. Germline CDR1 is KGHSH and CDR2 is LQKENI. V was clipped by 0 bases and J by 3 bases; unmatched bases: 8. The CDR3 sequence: CASSPPLAGNLGYEQYF. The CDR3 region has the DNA TGTGCCAGCTCACCACCACTAGCGGGAAACTTGGGCTACGAGCAGTACTTC.

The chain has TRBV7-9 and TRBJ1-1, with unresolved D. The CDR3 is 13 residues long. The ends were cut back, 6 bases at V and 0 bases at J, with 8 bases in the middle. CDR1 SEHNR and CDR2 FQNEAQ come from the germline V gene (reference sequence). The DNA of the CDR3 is TGTGCCAGCAGAAAACAGCTGAACACTGAAGCTTTCTTT. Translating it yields CASRKQLNTEAFF. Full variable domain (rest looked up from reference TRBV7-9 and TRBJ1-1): DTGVSQNPRHKITKRGQNVTFRCDPISEHNRLYWYRQTLGQGPEFLTYFQNEAQLEKSRLLSDRFSAERPKGSFSTLEIQRTEQGDSAMYLCASRKQLNTEAFFGQGTRLTVV.